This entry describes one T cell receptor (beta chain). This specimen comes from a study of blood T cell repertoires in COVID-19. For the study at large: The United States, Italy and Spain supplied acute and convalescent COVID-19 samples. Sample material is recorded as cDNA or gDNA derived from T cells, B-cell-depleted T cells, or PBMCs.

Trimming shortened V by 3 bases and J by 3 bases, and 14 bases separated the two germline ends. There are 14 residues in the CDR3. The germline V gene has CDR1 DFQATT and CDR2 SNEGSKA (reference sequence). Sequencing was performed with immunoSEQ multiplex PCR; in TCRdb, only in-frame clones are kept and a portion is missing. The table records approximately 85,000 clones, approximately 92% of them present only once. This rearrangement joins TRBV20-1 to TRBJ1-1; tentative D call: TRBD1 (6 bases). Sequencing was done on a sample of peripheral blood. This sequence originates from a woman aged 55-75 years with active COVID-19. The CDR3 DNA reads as TGCAGTGCTAGTGAGGGGGGTCCCCACACTGAAGCTTTCTTT. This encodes CSASEGGPHTEAFF.